This T cell receptor beta chain is from a study of blood T cells in healthy people across ages. Germline V gene data show CDR1 as KGHDR and CDR2 as SFDVKD. This CDR3 is built from 16 residues. Comment on this clonotype: A much larger clone differs by one base, so this may be a read error.

The second PCR ran roughly 7 to 11 cycles with a sample-barcoded 5' primer and J-beta primers. TCRdb reprocessed the 5' RACE reads with MiXCR, giving one entry per CDR3 protein. The sample contains 1.5 million to 2 million distinct CDR3 sequences, about 30% of which appear only once. V usage is TRBV24-1 and J usage is TRBJ2-1; 8 nucleotides line up with TRBD2. The end of the DNA fits TRBJ2-7 better, so the J call may be wrong. Sequencing was performed on blood. This receptor was taken from a woman in her 30s in good health. This chain's CDR3 is CATSGSGLAPYNEQYF. The CDR3 DNA sequence: TGTGCCACCAGCGGGTCCGGACTAGCTCCTTACAATGAGCAGTACTTC.